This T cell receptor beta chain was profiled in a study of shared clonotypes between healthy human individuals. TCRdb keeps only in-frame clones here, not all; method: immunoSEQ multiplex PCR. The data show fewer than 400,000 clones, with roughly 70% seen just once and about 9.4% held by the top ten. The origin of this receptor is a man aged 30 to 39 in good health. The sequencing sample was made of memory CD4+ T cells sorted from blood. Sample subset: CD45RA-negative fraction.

This CDR3 reads CASGAGQGSETQYF. CDR3 nucleotides: TGTGCTAGTGGTGCAGGACAGGGTTCGGAGACCCAGTACTTC. This chain uses TRBV12-5 with TRBJ2-5, with 8 bases aligning to TRBD1. The CDR3 covers 14 residues. CDR1 and CDR2 from the germline V gene are LGHNT and FRNRAP. Trimming at V came to 5 bases and at J to 5 bases, leaving 7 bases not matched to a gene.